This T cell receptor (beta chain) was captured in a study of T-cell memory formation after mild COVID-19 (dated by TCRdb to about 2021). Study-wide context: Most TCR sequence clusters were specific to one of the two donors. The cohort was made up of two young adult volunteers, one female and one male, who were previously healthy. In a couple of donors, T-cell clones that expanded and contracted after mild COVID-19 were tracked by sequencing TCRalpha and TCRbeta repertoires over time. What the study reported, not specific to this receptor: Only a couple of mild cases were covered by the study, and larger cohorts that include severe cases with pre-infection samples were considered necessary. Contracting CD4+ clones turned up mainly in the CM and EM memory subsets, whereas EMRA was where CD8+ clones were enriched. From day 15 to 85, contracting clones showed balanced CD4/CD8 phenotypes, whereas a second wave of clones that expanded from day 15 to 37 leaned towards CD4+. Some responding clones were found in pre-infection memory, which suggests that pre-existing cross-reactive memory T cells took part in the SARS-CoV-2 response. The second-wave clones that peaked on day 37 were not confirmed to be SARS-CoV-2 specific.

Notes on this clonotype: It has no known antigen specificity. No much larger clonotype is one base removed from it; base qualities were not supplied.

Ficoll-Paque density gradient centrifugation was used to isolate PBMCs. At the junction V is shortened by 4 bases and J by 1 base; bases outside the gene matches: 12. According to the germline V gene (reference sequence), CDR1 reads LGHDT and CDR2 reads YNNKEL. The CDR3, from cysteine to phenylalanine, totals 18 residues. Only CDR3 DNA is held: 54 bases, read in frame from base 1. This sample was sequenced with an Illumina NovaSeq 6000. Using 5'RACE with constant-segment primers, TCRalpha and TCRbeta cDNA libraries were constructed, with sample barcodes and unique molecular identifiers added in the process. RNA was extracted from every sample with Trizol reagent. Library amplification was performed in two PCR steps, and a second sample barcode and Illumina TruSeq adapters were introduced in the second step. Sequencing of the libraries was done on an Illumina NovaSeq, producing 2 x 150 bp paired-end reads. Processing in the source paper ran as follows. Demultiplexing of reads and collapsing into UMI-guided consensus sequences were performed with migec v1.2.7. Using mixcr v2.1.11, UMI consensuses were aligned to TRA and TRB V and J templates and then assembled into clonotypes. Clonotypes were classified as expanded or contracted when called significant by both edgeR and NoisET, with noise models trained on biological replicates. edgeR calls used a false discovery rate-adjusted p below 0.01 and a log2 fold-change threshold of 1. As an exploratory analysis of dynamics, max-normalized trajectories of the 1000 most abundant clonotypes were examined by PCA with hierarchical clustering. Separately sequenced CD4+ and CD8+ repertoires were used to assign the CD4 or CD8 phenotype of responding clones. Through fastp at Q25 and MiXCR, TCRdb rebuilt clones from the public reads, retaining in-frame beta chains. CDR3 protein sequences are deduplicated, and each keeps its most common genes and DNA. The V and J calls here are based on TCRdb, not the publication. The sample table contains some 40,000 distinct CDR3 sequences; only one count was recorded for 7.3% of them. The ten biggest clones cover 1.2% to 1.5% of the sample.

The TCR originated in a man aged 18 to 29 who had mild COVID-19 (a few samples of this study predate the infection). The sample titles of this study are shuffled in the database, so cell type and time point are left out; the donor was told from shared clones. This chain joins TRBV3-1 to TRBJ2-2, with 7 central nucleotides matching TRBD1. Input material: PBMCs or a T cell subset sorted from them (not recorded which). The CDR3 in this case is CASSPPLRQGRNTGELFF. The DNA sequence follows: TGTGCCAGCAGCCCCCCCCTTCGACAGGGCAGGAACACCGGGGAGCTGTTTTTT.